The 32 T cell receptor beta chains reported below all come from one sample, sequenced in a study of shared clonotypes between healthy human individuals. TCRdb's copy holds only in-frame clones and misses some; the assay was immunoSEQ multiplex PCR. The sample has about 990,000 clones, around three quarters seen once. What was sequenced was memory CD4+ T cells from PBMCs. Subset indicated: CD45RA-negative fraction. The receptors stem from a man younger than 30 in good health. Some clones in this sample may be carry-over from other donors' samples.

This clone was counted many times. The identical CDR3 is also encoded by other nucleotide sequences in the sample. The V gene is TRBV9, the J gene TRBJ2-5; D might be TRBD1 (5 bases). CDR1 and CDR2 (germline): SGDLS, YYNGEE. Trimming pared 0 bases from V and 4 bases from J, leaving 7 bases between. This CDR3 comprises 13 residues. Here the CDR3 reads CASSVGGLETQYF. In nucleotides, the CDR3 is TGTGCCAGCAGCGTAGGGGGCCTAGAGACCCAGTACTTC.

This clone was seen more than once but under ten times. V is TRBV28 and J is TRBJ1-2; 9 bases line up with TRBD1. With 8 bases clipped from V and 7 bases from J, the junction kept 8 bases outside the gene matches. CDR1 and CDR2 from the germline V gene are MDHEN and SYDVKM. This CDR3 is 13 amino acids long. DNA of the CDR3: TGTGCCAGCTCGAAACAGGGGGCGCGTGGCTACACCTTC. Translation gives CASSKQGARGYTF.

This chain joins TRBV2 and TRBJ1-4, with D possibly TRBD1 on 5 matching bases. Trimming took off 1 base at V and 9 bases at J, with 9 bases between the two ends. This CDR3 comprises 13 residues. Germline values: CDR1 SNHLY, CDR2 FYNNEI. The CDR3 protein is CASSEGDSQKLFF. CDR3 coding DNA: TGTGCCAGCAGTGAAGGTGACAGTCAAAAACTGTTTTTT.

This chain connects TRBV29-1 to TRBJ1-2; 7 bases map to TRBD1. The CDR3 is 14 amino acids. The junction had 14 bases not matched to a gene; V was cut back by 5 bases and J by 8 bases. CDR1 is SQVTM, CDR2 ANQGSEA, per germline. CDR3 DNA: TGCAGCGTTCGGGCAGGGGGTACTGTCACAGGCTACACCTTC. This gives the protein CSVRAGGTVTGYTF.

Turning to this clone: Different DNA sequences within this sample yield the same CDR3. This chain uses TRBV5-1 with TRBJ2-1, with a weak D call TRBD2 (5 bases). V gave up 0 bases and J gave up 0 bases, with 7 bases separating them. The CDR3 runs 15 residues. The germline CDR1 and CDR2 sequences are SGHRS and YFSETQ. The CDR3 bases are TGCGCCAGCAGCTTGGATCGGGGCTCCTACAATGAGCAGTTCTTC. Translating it yields CASSLDRGSYNEQFF.

This clone was recorded a few times. V usage is TRBV11-2 and J usage is TRBJ1-1; D gene unclear. Trimming shortened V by 7 bases and J by 4 bases, and 10 bases separated the two germline ends. Germline assignment: CDR1 SGHAT and CDR2 FQNNGV. The CDR3 runs to 12 residues. CDR3 sequence reads: CASTASATEAFF. In nucleotides, the CDR3 is TGTGCCAGCACTGCCTCGGCCACTGAAGCTTTCTTT.

This rearrangement joins TRBV15 to TRBJ1-2, with D perhaps matching TRBD1 (6 bases). The CDR3 consists of 14 residues. From germline, CDR1 is LNHNV and CDR2 YYDKDF (reference sequence). Trimming took 9 bases from V and 4 from J, leaving 18 bases between them. CDR3 in amino acids: CATRGAARIYGYTF. In DNA, the CDR3 is TGTGCCACACGGGGGGCGGCGAGGATCTATGGCTACACCTTC. The full variable domain, with the rest looked up from reference TRBV15 and TRBJ1-2, is DAMVIQNPRYQVTQFGKPVTLSCSQTLNHNVMYWYQQKSSQAPKLLFHYYDKDFNNEADTPDNFQSRRPNTSFCFLDIRSPGLGDTAMYLCATRGAARIYGYTFGSGTRLTVV.

The chain combines TRBV5-4 with TRBJ2-1; D possibly uses TRBD1 or TRBD2 (6 bases each). The CDR3 is made up of 11 amino acids. Germline V lookup: CDR1 SGHNT, CDR2 YYREEE (reference sequence). Trimming removed 5 bases at V and 9 bases at J, with 9 bases between. For the CDR3, the DNA is TGTGCCAGCAGACAGGGACTTGAGCAGTTCTTC. Translation gives CASRQGLEQFF.

This chain uses TRBV5-1 with TRBJ2-7, with a weak D call TRBD2 (6 bases). V dropped 2 bases and J dropped 4 bases, with 13 bases sitting between them. The V gene's germline CDR1 is SGHRS and CDR2 YFSETQ. This CDR3 has 14 amino acids. CDR3 DNA sequence: TGCGCCAGCAGCTTTCTAAGCGGGCAGTACGAGCAGTACTTC. Its protein product is CASSFLSGQYEQYF. The full variable domain, with the rest looked up from reference TRBV5-1 and TRBJ2-7, is KAGVTQTPRYLIKTRGQQVTLSCSPISGHRSVSWYQQTPGQGLQFLFEYFSETQRNKGNFPGRFSGRQFSNSRSEMNVSTLELGDSALYLCASSFLSGQYEQYFGPGTRLTVT.

This clone has at least ten counts. The genes are TRBV2 and TRBJ2-3; no firm D call. The V and J ends lost 6 bases and 1 base respectively, with 11 bases between them. Per the germline V gene, CDR1 is SNHLY and CDR2 is FYNNEI. The CDR3 totals 14 residues. The CDR3 coding sequence is TGTGCCAGCAGCACCAGCTTGGGCACAGATACGCAGTATTTT. This sequence encodes CASSTSLGTDTQYF. Full variable domain (remainder filled in from reference TRBV2 and TRBJ2-3): EPEVTQTPSHQVTQMGQEVILRCVPISNHLYFYWYRQILGQKVEFLVSFYNNEISEKSEIFDDQFSVERPDGSNFTLKIRSTKLEDSAMYFCASSTSLGTDTQYFGPGTRLTVL.

Details on this clone: The identical CDR3 is also encoded by other nucleotide sequences in the sample. The J gene is TRBJ2-2, the V gene TRBV9; D gene ambiguous. The CDR3 covers 14 residues. Trimming took 0 bases from V and 2 from J, leaving 5 bases between them. Germline values: CDR1 SGDLS, CDR2 YYNGEE. The CDR3 loop reads CASSVDGNTGELFF. DNA for the CDR3: TGTGCCAGCAGCGTAGACGGCAACACCGGGGAGCTGTTTTTT.

The genes are TRBV6-6 and TRBJ2-2, with 10 bases aligning to TRBD2. V dropped 7 bases and J dropped 1; count of bases not matched to a gene: 6. The CDR3 has 16 amino acids. Germline V gene data show CDR1 as MNHNY and CDR2 as SVGAGI (reference sequence). CDR3 sequence (DNA): TGTGCCAGCACGGGTAGGACTAGCGGGAACACCGGGGAGCTGTTTTTT. It yields the protein CASTGRTSGNTGELFF.

Ten or more counts support this clone. The chain couples TRBV28 to TRBJ2-7; 10 bases are a match to TRBD2. The germline gives CDR1 MDHEN, CDR2 SYDVKM. The CDR3 has 15 amino acids. V gave up 6 bases and J gave up 0 bases; unmatched junction bases: 5. Here the CDR3 reads CASRLSGRASYEQYF. The CDR3 DNA reads as TGTGCCAGCAGACTCAGCGGGAGGGCCTCCTACGAGCAGTACTTC.

V usage is TRBV19 and J usage is TRBJ2-7; D ambiguous. CDR1 is LNHDA, CDR2 SQIVND, per germline (reference sequence). The V end lost 8 bases, the J end lost 2 bases, and 16 bases lay between the germline ends. This CDR3 comprises 14 residues. The CDR3, as DNA: TGTGCCAGTTCTACTCCGGGTCTAACCTACGAGCAGTACTTC. Protein product: CASSTPGLTYEQYF.

Comments on this clone: A much larger clonotype is one base distant, so this may be a read error. V usage is TRBV30 and J usage is TRBJ2-5; perhaps TRBD1 as D (5 bases). This CDR3 is 15 amino acids long. Germline V lookup: CDR1 GTSNPN, CDR2 SVGIG (reference sequence). The CDR3 nucleotides are TGTGCCTGGAGTCCTCAGTGGGGCCCCCAAGGGACCCAGTACTTC. Encoded protein: CAWSPQWGPQGTQYF.

The chain combines TRBV28 with TRBJ1-4; D unclear. In germline, CDR1 is MDHEN, CDR2 SYDVKM. Trimming left V 4 bases short and J 6 bases short, with 18 bases between. The CDR3 covers 16 residues. CDR3 loop: CASSSRKGLADEKLFF. The CDR3 DNA follows: TGTGCCAGCAGTTCGAGAAAAGGGCTGGCGGATGAAAAACTGTTTTTT. Using reference TRBV28 and TRBJ1-4 for the parts outside the CDR3, the full variable domain is DVKVTQSSRYLVKRTGEKVFLECVQDMDHENMFWYRQDPGLGLRLIYFSYDVKMKEKGDIPEGYSVSREKKERFSLILESASTNQTSMYLCASSSRKGLADEKLFFGSGTQLSVL.

This chain uses TRBV7-9 with TRBJ1-2, with TRBD1 matching 8 bases. Germline V gene lookup returns CDR1 SEHNR and CDR2 FQNEAQ (reference sequence). CDR3 length: 14 residues. V dropped 3 bases and J dropped 7; count of bases not matched to a gene: 7. CDR3 bases: TGTGCCAGCAGCTTCCAGACAGGGGCCGGTGGCTACACCTTC. It translates to CASSFQTGAGGYTF.

The chain uses TRBV6-6 and TRBJ2-3; D possibly corresponds to TRBD2 (6 bases). The CDR3 extends over 15 amino acids. The V gene lost 7 bases and the J gene lost 2 bases, with 16 bases spanning the gap. Germline loops: CDR1 MNHNY, CDR2 SVGAGI (reference sequence). CDR3: CASKLPEGSTDTQYF. CDR3 DNA sequence: TGTGCCAGCAAGCTACCGGAGGGCTCCACAGATACGCAGTATTTT.

This clone was detected once. This likely reflects a read error, since a far larger clone is one base away. Other DNA sequences from this sample encode an identical CDR3 as well. The chain carries TRBV9 and TRBJ2-5; the match to TRBD1 covers 8 bases. In germline, CDR1 is SGDLS, CDR2 YYNGEE. The CDR3 is made up of 16 amino acids. The CDR3, as DNA: TGTGCCAGTAGCGTAGGGTACTACAGGGGGGACGAGACCCAGTACTTC. Translating it yields CASSVGYYRGDETQYF.

The rearrangement uses TRBV4-2 and TRBJ1-2, with D unresolved. CDR3 size: 15 residues. The V gene lost 5 bases and the J gene lost 2 bases, with 15 bases spanning the gap. Germline V gene data show CDR1 as LGHNA and CDR2 as YNFKEQ. CDR3 region: CASSSPTTANYGYTF. Written as DNA, the CDR3 is TGTGCCAGCAGCTCGCCTACTACAGCAAACTATGGCTACACCTTC.

As to this clone: A much larger clone sits a single nucleotide away, making a read error possible. The rearrangement uses TRBV30 and TRBJ2-1; D remains unclear. The CDR3 totals 13 residues. Trimming left V 0 bases short and J 9 bases short, with 12 bases between. Germline V gives CDR1 GTSNPN, CDR2 SVGIG (reference sequence). CDR3 region: CAWSVRPCGEQFF. For the CDR3, the DNA is TGTGCCTGGAGTGTACGTCCGTGCGGTGAGCAGTTCTTC.

This clone was observed a few times. Other nucleotide sequences from this sample produce the same CDR3. The chain joins TRBV5-1 to TRBJ2-1; 9 bases fit TRBD2. CDR1 is SGHRS and CDR2 is YFSETQ in the germline V gene. V lost 0 bases to trimming and J lost 5 bases; unmatched junction nucleotides: 0. The CDR3 sequence is 14 residues long. CDR3 nucleotides: TGCGCCAGCAGCTTGGGCGGGAGGGACAATGAGCAGTTCTTC. Translating gives CASSLGGRDNEQFF. Together with reference TRBV5-1 and TRBJ2-1, the CDR3 gives the full variable domain: KAGVTQTPRYLIKTRGQQVTLSCSPISGHRSVSWYQQTPGQGLQFLFEYFSETQRNKGNFPGRFSGRQFSNSRSEMNVSTLELGDSALYLCASSLGGRDNEQFFGPGTRLTVL.

This sequence joins TRBV7-9 and TRBJ2-3; unclear D gene. Germline CDR1 and CDR2: SEHNR and FQNEAQ (reference sequence). Deletions cut 5 bases from V and 6 bases from J, with 6 bases between. The CDR3 covers 11 residues. The CDR3 region is CASSIADTQYF. Written as DNA, the CDR3 is TGTGCCAGCAGCATCGCGGATACGCAGTATTTT. The complete variable domain, with remaining parts taken from reference TRBV7-9 and TRBJ2-3, reads DTGVSQNPRHKITKRGQNVTFRCDPISEHNRLYWYRQTLGQGPEFLTYFQNEAQLEKSRLLSDRFSAERPKGSFSTLEIQRTEQGDSAMYLCASSIADTQYFGPGTRLTVL.

The rearrangement links TRBV5-1 to TRBJ1-1; D is uncertain. Germline values: CDR1 SGHRS, CDR2 YFSETQ. This CDR3 has 9 amino acids. Trimming removed 7 bases from V and 6 bases from J, with 4 bases in between. CDR3 protein: CASPAEAFF. The CDR3 bases are TGCGCCAGCCCTGCTGAAGCTTTCTTT. Together with reference TRBV5-1 and TRBJ1-1, the CDR3 gives the full variable domain: KAGVTQTPRYLIKTRGQQVTLSCSPISGHRSVSWYQQTPGQGLQFLFEYFSETQRNKGNFPGRFSGRQFSNSRSEMNVSTLELGDSALYLCASPAEAFFGQGTRLTVV.

As regards this clone: A read error is likely, as this CDR3 ends without the conserved phenylalanine or tryptophan. The chain is built from TRBV5-1 and TRBJ1-3, with 7 positions matching TRBD1. Germline V gene data show CDR1 as SGHRS and CDR2 as YFSETQ. With 0 bases clipped from V and 4 bases from J, the junction kept 7 bases outside the gene matches. CDR3 size: 16 residues. In DNA, the CDR3 is TGCGCCAGCAGCTTGGCCTCCGCAGGGGGAGGAAACACCATATATGTT. It encodes CASSLASAGGGNTIYV.

Note on this clone: A far more abundant clone sits one base away, making this likely a read error. The chain carries TRBV28 and TRBJ2-7; TRBD2 agrees at 12 bases. CDR3 length equals 15 residues. The ends lost 5 bases at V and 4 bases at J; junction bases unmatched: 6. In germline, CDR1 is MDHEN, CDR2 SYDVKM. CDR3 region: CASSQLAGGPYEQYF. The CDR3 DNA sequence: TGTGCCAGCAGTCAACTAGCGGGAGGACCTTACGAGCAGTACTTC.

The chain recombines TRBV5-4 with TRBJ2-7, with 10 bases identical to TRBD1. V lost 4 bases and J lost 4; bases outside the gene matches: 11. The CDR3 has 16 residues. Germline loops: CDR1 SGHNT, CDR2 YYREEE (reference sequence). The CDR3 is CASSPRAGTGVYEQYF. CDR3 coding DNA: TGTGCCAGCAGCCCCAGGGCTGGGACAGGGGTATACGAGCAGTACTTC.

The rearrangement joins TRBV5-1 to TRBJ1-1, with 7 nucleotides matching TRBD1. CDR1 is SGHRS and CDR2 is YFSETQ in the germline V gene. This CDR3 comprises 15 residues. V was pared by 4 bases and J by 4 bases, with 10 bases of the junction left unmatched. The DNA for the CDR3 is TGCGCCAGCAGCCCCGACAGGGTAGGAGTCACTGAAGCTTTCTTT. This translates into CASSPDRVGVTEAFF.

This clone has at least ten counts. V and J are TRBV28 and TRBJ2-7; TRBD1 matches 7 bases. Germline CDR1 MDHEN, CDR2 SYDVKM. The V gene end was trimmed by 4 bases and the J gene end by 2 bases; junction bases not matched to a gene: 11. The CDR3 extends over 16 amino acids. The CDR3 region has the DNA TGTGCCAGCAGTTCGTTCGCCGGGACAGACCCCTACGAGCAGTACTTC. This encodes CASSSFAGTDPYEQYF.

This clone appeared many times. The chain uses TRBV6-6 and TRBJ2-7; perhaps TRBD1 as D (6 bases). Germline-derived CDR1 and CDR2 are MNHNY and SVGAGI (reference sequence). Trimming shortened V by 7 bases and J by 3 bases, and 19 bases separated the two germline ends. The CDR3 consists of 15 residues. The CDR3 DNA is TGTGCCAGCAAACCCCCAAGGGGACACTACTACGAGCAGTACTTC. Amino acid sequence: CASKPPRGHYYEQYF.

A note on this clone: The same CDR3 also results from other DNA sequences found in this sample. The chain combines TRBV5-6 with TRBJ2-3; D is undetermined. Germline V lookup: CDR1 SGHDT, CDR2 YYEEEE. CDR3 size: 13 residues. Trimming removed 1 base at V and 1 base at J, with 4 bases between. The CDR3 here is CASSLSGTDTQYF. CDR3 coding DNA: TGTGCCAGCAGCTTGAGTGGCACAGATACGCAGTATTTT.

As concerns this clone: A much larger clone is a single base away; this may be a read error. This specimen includes other DNA sequences encoding the same CDR3. The chain combines TRBV28 with TRBJ2-5; D gene uncertain. The V end lost 3 bases, the J end lost 5 bases, and 4 bases lay between the germline ends. The germline CDR1 and CDR2 sequences are MDHEN and SYDVKM. The CDR3 runs to 11 residues. CDR3 sequence (DNA): TGTGCCAGCAGTTTTAGGGAGACCCAGTACTTC. As protein: CASSFRETQYF.